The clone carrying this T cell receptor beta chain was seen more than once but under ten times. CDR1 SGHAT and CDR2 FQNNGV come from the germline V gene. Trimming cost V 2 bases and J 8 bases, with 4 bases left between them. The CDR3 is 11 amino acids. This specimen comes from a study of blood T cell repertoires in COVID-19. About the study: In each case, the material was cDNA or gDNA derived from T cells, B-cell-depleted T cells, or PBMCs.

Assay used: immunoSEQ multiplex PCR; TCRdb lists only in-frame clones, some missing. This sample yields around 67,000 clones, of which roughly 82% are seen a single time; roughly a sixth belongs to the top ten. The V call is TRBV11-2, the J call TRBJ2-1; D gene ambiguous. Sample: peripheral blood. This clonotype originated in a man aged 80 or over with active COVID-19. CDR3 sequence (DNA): TGTGCCAGCAGCTTACTTGATGAGCAGTTCTTC. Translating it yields CASSLLDEQFF. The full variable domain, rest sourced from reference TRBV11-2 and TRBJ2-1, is EAGVAQSPRYKIIEKRQSVAFWCNPISGHATLYWYQQILGQGPKLLIQFQNNGVVDDSQLPKDRFSAERLKGVDSTLKIQPAKLEDSAVYLCASSLLDEQFFGPGTRLTVL.